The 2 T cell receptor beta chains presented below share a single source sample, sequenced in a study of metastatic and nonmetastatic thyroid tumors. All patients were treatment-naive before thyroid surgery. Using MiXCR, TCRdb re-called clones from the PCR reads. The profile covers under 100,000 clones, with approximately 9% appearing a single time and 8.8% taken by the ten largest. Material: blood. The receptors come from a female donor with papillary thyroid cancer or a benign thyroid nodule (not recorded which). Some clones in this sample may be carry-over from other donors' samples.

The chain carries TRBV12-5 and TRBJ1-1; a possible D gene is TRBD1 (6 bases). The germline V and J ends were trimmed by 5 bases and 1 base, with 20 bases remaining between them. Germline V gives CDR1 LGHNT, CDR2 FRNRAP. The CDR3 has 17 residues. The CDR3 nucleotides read TGTGCTAGTGGTCCGACCAGGGGCCTTCCAAAGAACACTGAAGCTTTCTTT. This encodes CASGPTRGLPKNTEAFF.

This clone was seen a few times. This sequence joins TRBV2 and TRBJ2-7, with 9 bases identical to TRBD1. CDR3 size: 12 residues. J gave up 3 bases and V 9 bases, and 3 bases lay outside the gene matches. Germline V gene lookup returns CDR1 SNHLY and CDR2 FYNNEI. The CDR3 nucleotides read TGTGCCAGAGAGGGACAGGGCTACGAGCAGTACTTC. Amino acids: CAREGQGYEQYF.